Listed here are 14 T cell receptor beta chains from one sample, sequenced in a study of T cell changes during pregnancy in multiple sclerosis. TCRdb's copy holds only in-frame clones and misses some; the assay was immunoSEQ multiplex PCR. This table has over 70,000 clones, around 90% appearing once. This material consisted of peripheral blood, taken in the first trimester of pregnancy. All receptors derive from a female donor in good health, enrolled as a control in a pregnancy study.

V is TRBV7-2 and J is TRBJ2-5, with TRBD1 matching over 12 bases. This CDR3 has 15 amino acids. Germline V gene data show CDR1 as SGHTA and CDR2 as FQGNSA. Trimming took 5 bases from V and 5 from J; bases not matched to a gene: 6. DNA of the CDR3: TGTGCCAGCAGCCCGGGGACAGGGGGCTTGGAGACCCAGTACTTC. It yields the protein CASSPGTGGLETQYF.

The chain is built from TRBV4-2 and TRBJ1-6; D ambiguous. The CDR3 consists of 17 residues. Per germline, CDR1 LGHNA and CDR2 YNFKEQ. Trimming cost V 0 bases and J 0 bases, with 9 bases left between them. The CDR3 DNA follows: TGTGCCAGCAGCCAAGATCTCCGGAGCTCCTATAATTCACCCCTCCACTTT. It translates to CASSQDLRSSYNSPLHF.

The V and J genes are TRBV4-1 and TRBJ2-7; D possibly corresponds to TRBD2 (6 bases). The CDR3 is 19 residues long. Germline CDR1 and CDR2: MGHRA and YSYEKL. Trimming took 0 bases from V and 2 from J, leaving 23 bases between them. The CDR3 DNA reads TGCGCCAGCAGCCAAGATACGGCCCCCGGGACTTACACAACCTACGAGCAGTACTTC. Encoded protein: CASSQDTAPGTYTTYEQYF.

The table lists this clone with a few counts. The chain links TRBV7-9 to TRBJ1-3, with D perhaps TRBD1 (6 bases). The CDR3 loop spans 14 amino acids. Germline lookup yields CDR1 SEHNR and CDR2 FQNEAQ (reference sequence). V lost 9 bases and J 0 bases, leaving 12 bases between the germline ends. The CDR3 nucleotides are TGTGCCAGTTTCCTACAGGGCTCTGGAAACACCATATATTTT. It yields the protein CASFLQGSGNTIYF.

The chain is built from TRBV5-1 and TRBJ1-4; 7 bases are a match to TRBD1. Germline CDR1 and CDR2: SGHRS and YFSETQ. V was pared by 4 bases and J by 4 bases, with 7 bases of the junction left unmatched. The CDR3 runs to 15 residues. The CDR3 region is CASSELQGFNEKLFF. The CDR3 bases are TGCGCCAGCAGCGAGTTACAGGGGTTTAATGAAAAACTGTTTTTT.

The V call is TRBV11-2, the J call TRBJ2-5; 10 positions agree with TRBD2. The CDR3 length is 15 residues. The germline V gene encodes CDR1 SGHAT and CDR2 FQNNGV. The trim removed 5 bases at V and 5 bases at J, leaving 8 bases unmatched. CDR3 DNA: TGTGCCAGCAGCCGAATACCGGGACTAGCGGAGACCCAGTACTTC. This sequence encodes CASSRIPGLAETQYF.

V usage is TRBV4-3 and J usage is TRBJ1-1; D is undetermined. The CDR3 is 15 amino acids. The ends were cut back, 0 bases at V and 8 bases at J, with 16 bases in the middle. Per the germline V gene, CDR1 is LGHNA and CDR2 is YSLEER. The CDR3 DNA sequence: TGCGCCAGCAGCCAAGAGTGGTTGGGTGGAGGGGAAGCTTTCTTT. This translates into CASSQEWLGGGEAFF.

This rearrangement joins TRBV7-6 to TRBJ2-1; 12 nucleotides match TRBD2. In germline, CDR1 is SGHVS, CDR2 FNYEAQ. The CDR3 consists of 16 residues. The junction had 8 bases not matched to a gene; V was cut back by 5 bases and J by 6 bases. The CDR3 reads CASSRTLAGGLNEQFF. CDR3 DNA sequence: TGTGCCAGCAGCCGCACCCTAGCGGGGGGGCTCAATGAGCAGTTCTTC.

This chain joins TRBV18 and TRBJ1-1; 8 bases fit TRBD1. This CDR3 is 16 amino acids long. CDR1 is KGHSH and CDR2 is LQKENI in the germline V gene. V lost 3 bases and J lost 5; bases outside the gene matches: 11. CDR3 coding DNA: TGTGCCAGCTCACCCGAGCAGGGGGCAGGGTTTACTGAAGCTTTCTTT. This sequence encodes CASSPEQGAGFTEAFF.

The J gene is TRBJ2-5, the V gene TRBV4-3, with D maybe TRBD1 (5 bases). The V and J ends lost 1 base and 1 base respectively, with 7 bases between them. Germline V CDR1 and CDR2: LGHNA, YSLEER. The CDR3 loop spans 14 amino acids. The CDR3 is CASSQGRAQETQYF. The DNA of the CDR3 is TGCGCCAGCAGCCAAGGCAGGGCCCAAGAGACCCAGTACTTC.

The chain joins TRBV5-1 to TRBJ1-3; D may be TRBD1 (6 bases). This CDR3 contains 15 residues. Germline assignment: CDR1 SGHRS and CDR2 YFSETQ. Trimming removed 0 bases at V and 4 bases at J, with 11 bases between. This chain's CDR3 is CASSLVNGQGNTIYF. CDR3 bases: TGCGCCAGCAGCTTGGTAAATGGACAGGGAAACACCATATATTTT.

In nucleotides, the CDR3 is TGTGCCTCTACCGCTGGGGCCAACGTCCTGACTTTC. Protein product: CASTAGANVLTF. The gene calls are TRBV9 and TRBJ2-6; D not resolved. V lost 10 bases and J 2 bases, leaving 7 bases between the germline ends. CDR3 length: 12 residues. Per germline, CDR1 SGDLS and CDR2 YYNGEE.

The chain combines TRBV6-6 with TRBJ1-5; 11 bases map to TRBD1. This CDR3 contains 15 residues. V was pared by 4 bases and J by 12 bases, with 11 bases of the junction left unmatched. Germline CDR1 is MNHNY and CDR2 is SVGAGI (reference sequence). Here the CDR3 reads CASSSGQGEVDDQHF. In DNA, the CDR3 is TGTGCCAGCAGTTCGGGACAGGGGGAGGTCGATGACCAGCATTTT.

The gene calls are TRBV5-1 and TRBJ2-7; TRBD1 aligns across 7 bases. The ends lost 7 bases at V and 1 base at J; junction bases unmatched: 8. Germline V gives CDR1 SGHRS, CDR2 YFSETQ. This CDR3 contains 14 residues. The CDR3 coding sequence is TGCGCCAGCGCCCCCCGGGACAGTTCCTACGAGCAGTACTTC. Translated, it gives CASAPRDSSYEQYF.